This T cell receptor (beta chain) originates from a study of spatial heterogeneity in lung cancer (dated by TCRdb to the late 2010s). Broadly, across the study: Beta-chain transcripts were consistently detected in greater numbers than alpha-chain transcripts, which likely reflected higher beta-chain transcript abundance. The study linked features of the TCR repertoire to counts of nonsynonymous mutations, which were determined by whole-exome sequencing of tumor tissue. In non-small cell lung cancer, the study made a quantitative comparison of TCR alpha and beta repertoires among multiple tumor regions, matched nontumor lung and blood. Both alpha and beta chains were TCR-sequenced in around 220 tumor regions, under 80 matched nontumor lung samples and 56 PBMC samples obtained at surgery. In the raw uncorrected reads, each unique combination of TCR and UMI appeared more than ten times on average. The paper as a whole reports these results and caveats: Ubiquitous expanded tumor TCRs were found in blood more often at tumor resection than at routine follow-up. Confirming at a functional level the hypothesis that regional TCRs recognize regional mutations was considered to require additional single-cell paired TCR alpha and beta sequencing.

This clonotype is characterized as medium-sized (0.01 to 0.1%). What this receptor recognizes is not known. The record has no base qualities; no much larger clone is one base away. The receptor library was made with 5' RACE. TCRdb names NextSeq 500 as the instrument used. In the TCR library protocol, a unique molecular identifier was attached to each TCR cDNA molecule so that PCR and sequencing errors could be corrected. On the study's bioinformatics: Decombinator tools were used for TCR identification, UMI-based error correction and CDR3 extraction. TCRs above a frequency of 2 per 1,000, corresponding to the top 1% of the tumor frequency distribution, were defined as expanded. Renyi diversity was calculated using the R vegan package after each repertoire was subsampled 100 times to 5,000 TCRs. To build CDR3 similarity networks, amino acid triplet string-kernel similarity was used, and CDR3s were connected when their pairwise similarity was above 0.82. TCRdb's own reprocessing of the public reads used fastp at Q25 and MiXCR and kept productive beta chains. CDR3 protein sequences are deduplicated, and each keeps its most common genes and DNA. V and J calls and clone size were set by TCRdb, not the authors. For this sample there are under 15,000 distinct CDR3 sequences; 14% appear just once. 2.4% of the sample is taken by the ten largest.

This specimen's time point label, interpreted: sample taken at primary tumor resection. TCR sequencing used whole RNA extracted from tumor and nontumor lung tissue, or from cryopreserved PBMC samples, without cell sorting. The donors were some 70 patients from the lung TRACERx cohort who had early-stage, untreated non-small cell lung cancer. A patient was chosen for TCR sequencing only when enough RNA was available from at least two tumor regions. Compared with germline, V lacks 7 bases and J lacks 5 bases; bases without a gene match: 7. The germline V gene supplies CDR1 SQVTM and CDR2 ANQGSEA. From cysteine to phenylalanine, the CDR3 is 12 amino acids long. Solely the CDR3 DNA is kept, with 36 bases framed from the first base.

Sequencing was performed on PBMCs, taken at surgery. This receptor was taken from a female donor with early-stage non-small cell lung cancer. This chain joins TRBV29-1 to TRBJ1-1; TRBD1 aligns with 7 central bases. The CDR3 protein is CSADRDGTEAFF. DNA sequence: TGCAGCGCTGACAGGGATGGAACTGAAGCTTTCTTT.